By its share, the clone carrying this T cell receptor (beta chain) is medium-sized. Its antigen remains unidentified. The sample is drawn from a study of persistence of HIV-infected CD4 T cells. As for the study in general: Isolated cells were CMV- and HIV-1 Gag-responding CD4+ T cells.

Stimulation used around 10 ug/mL lysate from CMV-infected fibroblasts. CD40L-negative CD69-negative CD45RO-high memory CD4+ T cells were sorted as populations depleted of antigen-responding cells. Germline V lookup: CDR1 MDHEN, CDR2 SYDVKM. Trimming cost V 7 bases and J 3 bases, with 16 bases left between them. The CDR3 spans 15 residues. The libraries were made with immunoSEQ version 4 in survey mode. Genomic DNA was diluted to around 10 ng/uL, up to 1 ug per sample. Some clones are missing from TCRdb's copy, which holds only in-frame ones; the method was immunoSEQ multiplex PCR. The repertoire holds under 60,000 clones, with approximately 72% as singletons.

The chain couples TRBV28 to TRBJ1-5, with D possibly matching TRBD1 (5 bases). Sequenced material: CD4+ T cells sorted from PBMCs after 18-hour stimulation, taken from a patient who received antiretroviral therapy. This sequence originates from an adult man with HIV who was CMV-seropositive. The CDR3 region has the DNA TGTGCCAGCATCGAGGGGCAGGGAAACAATCAGCCCCAGCATTTT. Translation gives CASIEGQGNNQPQHF.